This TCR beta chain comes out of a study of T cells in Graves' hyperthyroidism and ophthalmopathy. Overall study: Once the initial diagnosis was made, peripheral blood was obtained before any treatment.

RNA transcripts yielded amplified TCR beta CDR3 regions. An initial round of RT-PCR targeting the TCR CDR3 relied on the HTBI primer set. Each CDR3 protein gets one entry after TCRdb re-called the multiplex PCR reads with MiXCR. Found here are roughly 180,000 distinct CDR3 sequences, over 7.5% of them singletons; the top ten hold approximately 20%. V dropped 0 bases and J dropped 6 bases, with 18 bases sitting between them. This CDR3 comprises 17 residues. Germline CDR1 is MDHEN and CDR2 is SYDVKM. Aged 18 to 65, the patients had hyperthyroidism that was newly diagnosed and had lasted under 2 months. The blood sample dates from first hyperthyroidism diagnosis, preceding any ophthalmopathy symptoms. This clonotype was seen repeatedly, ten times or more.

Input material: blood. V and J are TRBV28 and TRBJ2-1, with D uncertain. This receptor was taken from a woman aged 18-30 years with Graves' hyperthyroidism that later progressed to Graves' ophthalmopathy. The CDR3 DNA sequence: TGTGCCAGCAGTTTATGGCCGGGCCTGCAGGATATCAATGAGCAGTTCTTC. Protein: CASSLWPGLQDINEQFF.